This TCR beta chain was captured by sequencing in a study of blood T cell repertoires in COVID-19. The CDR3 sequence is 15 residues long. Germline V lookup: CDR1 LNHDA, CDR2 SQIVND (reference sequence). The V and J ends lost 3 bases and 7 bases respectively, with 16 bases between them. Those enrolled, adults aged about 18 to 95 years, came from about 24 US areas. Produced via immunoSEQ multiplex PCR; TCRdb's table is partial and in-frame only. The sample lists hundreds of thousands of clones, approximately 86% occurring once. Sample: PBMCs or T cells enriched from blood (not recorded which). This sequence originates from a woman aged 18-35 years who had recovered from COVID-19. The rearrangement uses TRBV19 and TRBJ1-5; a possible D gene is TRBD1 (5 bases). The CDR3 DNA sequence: TGTGCCAGTAGTATGACCCACAGGATGGGCCAGCCCCAGCATTTT. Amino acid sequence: CASSMTHRMGQPQHF. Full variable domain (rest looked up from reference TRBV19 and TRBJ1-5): DGGITQSPKYLFRKEGQNVTLSCEQNLNHDAMYWYRQDPGQGLRLIYYSQIVNDFQKGDIAEGYSVSREKKESFPLTVTSAQKNPTAFYLCASSMTHRMGQPQHFGDGTRLSIL.